The T cell receptor beta chain described here comes from a study of neurological immune-mediated disorders. The unsorted libraries had their origin in 2 million PBMCs stored at -80 C. MiXCR, run by TCRdb on the 5' RACE reads, gives a single entry per CDR3 protein. The sample has about 58,000 distinct CDR3 sequences; 2% to 2.5% are singletons. The table lists this clonotype with many counts. Material: PBMCs. This clonotype was sampled from a man aged 50 to 59 with multiple sclerosis.

The CDR3 DNA reads as TGTGCCAGCAGTTTAAGGGGCAGGGGCAATCAGCCCCAGCATTTT. As protein: CASSLRGRGNQPQHF. The chain is built from TRBV12-3 or TRBV12-4 and TRBJ1-5, with D maybe TRBD1 (5 bases). The V end lost 2 bases, the J end lost 2 bases, and 10 bases lay between the germline ends. The CDR3 totals 15 residues.